These 27 T cell receptor beta chains were all obtained from the same sample, sequenced in a study of blood T cell repertoires in COVID-19. TCRdb's copy holds only in-frame clones and misses some; the assay was immunoSEQ multiplex PCR. The sample lists 45,000 to 55,000 clones; 65% to 80% were seen once. Material for sequencing was peripheral blood. The receptors come from a human donor with active or convalescent COVID-19. The donor label of this sample is uncertain.

CDR3 region: CATSDSRGSLETQYF. The DNA of the CDR3 is TGTGCCACCAGTGATTCCAGGGGGAGTTTAGAGACCCAGTACTTC. The gene calls are TRBV24-1 and TRBJ2-5, with 7 bases that match TRBD1. The CDR3 loop spans 15 amino acids. The V segment lost 2 bases and the J segment 4 bases; nucleotides outside the gene matches: 6. Germline values: CDR1 KGHDR, CDR2 SFDVKD.

The rearrangement joins TRBV12-3 or TRBV12-4 to TRBJ2-1; TRBD2 might be the D (5 bases). Trimming removed 5 bases at V and 7 bases at J, with 9 bases between. This CDR3 is built from 12 residues. The CDR3 loop is CASSTSSNEQFF. CDR3 nucleotides: TGTGCCAGCAGTACTAGTTCTAATGAGCAGTTCTTC.

The chain carries TRBV18 and TRBJ2-2; D is unclear. Trimming stripped 3 bases from V and 2 bases from J, with 10 bases between. CDR1 and CDR2 from the germline V gene are KGHSH and LQKENI. The CDR3 runs 15 residues. CDR3 in DNA: TGTGCCAGCTCACCTCTACAGCCAAACACCGGGGAGCTGTTTTTT. Translated, it gives CASSPLQPNTGELFF.

The chain employs TRBV7-9 and TRBJ1-1; D is uncertain. Between the trimmed V and J ends, which lost 4 bases and 5 bases, there was a span of 8 bases. The CDR3 length is 12 residues. Germline assignment: CDR1 SEHNR and CDR2 FQNEAQ (reference sequence). The DNA of the CDR3 is TGTGCCAGCAGCTGGAGAGGGACTGAAGCTTTCTTT. Protein: CASSWRGTEAFF.

V usage is TRBV24-1 and J usage is TRBJ1-3; D might be TRBD1 (5 bases). This CDR3 is 21 amino acids long. Germline-derived CDR1 and CDR2 are KGHDR and SFDVKD. Between the trimmed V and J ends, which lost 2 bases and 0 bases, there was a span of 25 bases. In DNA, the CDR3 is TGTGCCACCAGTGATTATGGTTCAGGCAGGGTCGGACCCAACTCTGGAAACACCATATATTTT. It yields the protein CATSDYGSGRVGPNSGNTIYF.

The gene calls are TRBV2 and TRBJ1-2, with unresolved D. Germline V lookup: CDR1 SNHLY, CDR2 FYNNEI. The length of the CDR3 is 13 residues. V was clipped by 5 bases and J by 4 bases, with 11 bases between them. The CDR3 here is CASSNGVPYGYTF. In nucleotides, the CDR3 is TGTGCCAGCAGTAACGGGGTTCCCTATGGCTACACCTTC.

V is TRBV5-1 and J is TRBJ2-5; 7 bases are a match to TRBD1. V shed 2 bases and J 5 bases; nucleotides not matched to a gene: 9. The CDR3 runs to 15 residues. Germline loops: CDR1 SGHRS, CDR2 YFSETQ. CDR3 nucleotides: TGCGCCAGCAGCTTTTGGGGACAGAGCGTTGAGACCCAGTACTTC. It codes for CASSFWGQSVETQYF.

CDR3 sequence (DNA): TGTGCCAGTAGACTCGCCCGACAGGGGGCGCGTTCACCCCTCCACTTT. It specifies CASRLARQGARSPLHF. V is TRBV19 and J is TRBJ1-6; 10 nucleotides line up with TRBD1. V lost 6 bases, J lost 9 bases, and 11 bases stayed unmatched. The length of the CDR3 is 16 residues. CDR1 and CDR2 (germline): LNHDA, SQIVND (reference sequence).

This clone is labeled as medium-sized (0.01 to 0.1%). The V and J genes are TRBV9 and TRBJ2-2, with no clear D. V lost 4 bases, J lost 2 bases, and 6 bases lay in between. Germline-derived CDR1 and CDR2 are SGDLS and YYNGEE. The CDR3 totals 13 residues. CDR3 in amino acids: CASSRSNTGELFF. The DNA for the CDR3 is TGTGCCAGCAGCCGGAGTAACACCGGGGAGCTGTTTTTT.

DNA of the CDR3: TGTGCCAGCAGTTACTTTACCCAGGGCGGAGGGCAGCCCCAGCATTTT. Translation gives CASSYFTQGGGQPQHF. The chain has TRBV6-6 and TRBJ1-5; TRBD1 might be the D (5 bases). The CDR3 is made up of 16 amino acids. Germline V gene sequence: CDR1 MNHNY, CDR2 SVGAGI (reference sequence). V lost 1 base and J 7 bases, leaving 17 bases between the germline ends.

The chain uses TRBV11-3 and TRBJ2-1, with D perhaps TRBD2 (6 bases). Germline V lookup: CDR1 SGHNT, CDR2 YENEEA. The CDR3 consists of 17 residues. The V end was cut by 5 bases, the J end by 5 bases, with 22 bases between. The CDR3 loop reads CASSQGGVGGVNNEQFF. CDR3 bases: TGTGCCAGCAGCCAAGGTGGGGTAGGCGGGGTTAACAATGAGCAGTTCTTC.

This chain uses TRBV5-8 with TRBJ2-3; D possibly corresponds to TRBD2 (6 bases). CDR1 and CDR2 (germline): SGHTS, YDEGEE. The ends were cut back, 2 bases at V and 0 bases at J, with 7 bases in the middle. This CDR3 region has 14 residues. CDR3 nucleotide sequence: TGTGCCAGCAGCTTAGGGACTAGCACAGATACGCAGTATTTT. This encodes CASSLGTSTDTQYF.

The V and J genes are TRBV5-1 and TRBJ2-7; 7 nucleotides align to TRBD2. The CDR3 consists of 14 residues. The J segment lost 3 bases and the V segment lost 3 bases, leaving 6 bases of the junction unmatched. Germline values: CDR1 SGHRS, CDR2 YFSETQ. The CDR3 DNA is TGCGCCAGCAGCTCGCTCAGGGAGGGCTACGAGCAGTACTTC. It yields the protein CASSSLREGYEQYF. Together with reference TRBV5-1 and TRBJ2-7, the CDR3 gives the full variable domain: KAGVTQTPRYLIKTRGQQVTLSCSPISGHRSVSWYQQTPGQGLQFLFEYFSETQRNKGNFPGRFSGRQFSNSRSEMNVSTLELGDSALYLCASSSLREGYEQYFGPGTRLTVT.

A few counts support this clone. This chain uses TRBV5-1 with TRBJ1-1; TRBD1 aligns across 8 bases. The germline gives CDR1 SGHRS, CDR2 YFSETQ. The J segment lost 5 bases and the V segment lost 4 bases, leaving 10 bases of the junction unmatched. The CDR3 consists of 15 residues. CDR3 nucleotide sequence: TGCGCCAGCAGCACCTCGGACAGGGCAGAGACTGAAGCTTTCTTT. Residues: CASSTSDRAETEAFF.

The chain carries TRBV9 and TRBJ2-4; 9 bases match TRBD1. V trimming: 1 base; J trimming: 8 bases; junction bases outside the gene matches: 4. There are 14 residues in the CDR3. Per germline, CDR1 SGDLS and CDR2 YYNGEE. The DNA of the CDR3 is TGTGCCAGCAGCGTAAGGGACAGGGTAGACATTCAGTACTTC. Amino acids: CASSVRDRVDIQYF.

The V gene is TRBV28, the J gene TRBJ1-5; D is undetermined. V was clipped by 6 bases and J by 5 bases, with 5 bases between them. Germline values: CDR1 MDHEN, CDR2 SYDVKM. This CDR3 region has 11 residues. CDR3: CASRSDQPQHF. CDR3 coding DNA: TGTGCCAGCAGGAGCGATCAGCCCCAGCATTTT.

The chain is built from TRBV30 and TRBJ1-5; 10 bases fit TRBD1. V lost 7 bases, J lost 4 bases, and 1 base stayed unmatched. The CDR3 is made up of 12 amino acids. The V gene's germline CDR1 is GTSNPN and CDR2 SVGIG (reference sequence). This CDR3 reads CASGQGNQPQHF. The DNA for the CDR3 is TGTGCCTCGGGACAGGGGAATCAGCCCCAGCATTTT.

The V and J genes are TRBV10-1 and TRBJ2-2; a possible D gene is TRBD1 (5 bases). The CDR3 runs to 15 residues. Germline V gene sequence: CDR1 WNHNN, CDR2 SYGVQD (reference sequence). Deletions cut 7 bases from V and 1 base from J, with 13 bases between. Written as DNA, the CDR3 is TGCGCCAGCAACCACTCGACAGAGAACACCGGGGAGCTGTTTTTT. It encodes CASNHSTENTGELFF.

This chain joins TRBV5-1 and TRBJ2-6; D is possibly TRBD1 (5 bases). V was pared by 0 bases and J by 2 bases, with 6 bases between. Germline V gene data show CDR1 as SGHRS and CDR2 as YFSETQ. This CDR3 is 15 amino acids long. CDR3: CASSLEGTGANVLTF. The CDR3 bases are TGCGCCAGCAGCTTGGAGGGGACTGGGGCCAACGTCCTGACTTTC.

The chain links TRBV11-3 to TRBJ2-7, with D unclear. Trimming pared 7 bases from V and 0 bases from J, leaving 13 bases between. CDR3 length: 14 amino acids. CDR1 SGHNT and CDR2 YENEEA come from the germline V gene. The CDR3 DNA sequence: TGTGCCAGCACCGGTCGCGGCAGCTCCTACGAGCAGTACTTC. Its translation: CASTGRGSSYEQYF.

DNA for the CDR3: TGTGCCAGCAGCTTATTGGGACAGGGCCCCACCGGGGAGCTGTTTTTT. Its protein is CASSLLGQGPTGELFF. The chain uses TRBV7-3 and TRBJ2-2; 9 bases fit TRBD1. The CDR3 extends over 16 amino acids. CDR1 is SGHTA and CDR2 is FQGTGA in the germline V gene. Trimming took 2 bases from V and 4 from J; bases not matched to a gene: 5.

This chain uses TRBV10-3 with TRBJ2-1, with 9 bases fitting TRBD1. The CDR3 covers 16 residues. Germline values: CDR1 ENHRY, CDR2 SYGVKD. With 0 bases clipped from V and 6 bases from J, the junction kept 6 bases outside the gene matches. The CDR3 reads CAISESRQGEGNEQFF. CDR3 nucleotides: TGTGCCATCAGTGAGTCCCGACAGGGGGAAGGCAATGAGCAGTTCTTC.

The chain links TRBV5-6 to TRBJ2-4, with 11 positions matching TRBD1. The J segment lost 1 base and the V segment lost 1 base, leaving 7 bases of the junction unmatched. The germline V gene encodes CDR1 SGHDT and CDR2 YYEEEE. The CDR3 length is 18 residues. The CDR3, as DNA: TGTGCCAGCAGCTTGAGGACAGGGGGCCGGTCGGCCAAAAACATTCAGTACTTC. It codes for CASSLRTGGRSAKNIQYF. The full variable domain, with the rest looked up from reference TRBV5-6 and TRBJ2-4, is DAGVTQSPTHLIKTRGQQVTLRCSPKSGHDTVSWYQQALGQGPQFIFQYYEEEERQRGNFPDRFSGHQFPNYSSELNVNALLLGDSALYLCASSLRTGGRSAKNIQYFGAGTRLSVL.

The chain employs TRBV6-6 and TRBJ1-1; possible D gene TRBD1, 6 bases. CDR1 is MNHNY, CDR2 SVGAGI, per germline (reference sequence). This CDR3 has 13 amino acids. V shed 6 bases and J shed 6 bases, with 14 bases lying between them. As DNA, the CDR3 is TGTGCCAGCAGGTCAACAGGGTTGGCTGAAGCTTTCTTT. This encodes CASRSTGLAEAFF.

CDR3 loop: CASQQGAQETQYF. The DNA of the CDR3 is TGTGCCAGCCAACAGGGGGCCCAAGAGACCCAGTACTTC. The chain links TRBV6-5 to TRBJ2-5, with 9 bases aligning to TRBD1. The CDR3 covers 13 residues. Germline assignment: CDR1 MNHEY and CDR2 SVGAGI. Losses at the gene ends were 8 bases for V and 1 base for J; bases not matched to a gene: 2.

The chain combines TRBV27 with TRBJ2-7; maybe TRBD2 (5 bases). The CDR3 spans 12 residues. Germline-derived CDR1 and CDR2 are MNHEY and SMNVEV (reference sequence). Trimming pared 9 bases from V and 6 bases from J, leaving 15 bases between. The CDR3 region has the DNA TGTGCCAGAGTTTTAGTTGAGGGCGAGCAGTACTTC. It codes for CARVLVEGEQYF.

This chain links TRBV6-1 with TRBJ2-3; the D gene is possibly TRBD2 (5 bases). V lost 2 bases to trimming and J lost 0 bases, with 9 bases between them. CDR3 length: 15 residues. Germline V CDR1 and CDR2: MNHNS, SASEGT. The DNA for the CDR3 is TGTGCCAGCAGTGAATCTAAGCGGAGCACAGATACGCAGTATTTT. Translation: CASSESKRSTDTQYF.